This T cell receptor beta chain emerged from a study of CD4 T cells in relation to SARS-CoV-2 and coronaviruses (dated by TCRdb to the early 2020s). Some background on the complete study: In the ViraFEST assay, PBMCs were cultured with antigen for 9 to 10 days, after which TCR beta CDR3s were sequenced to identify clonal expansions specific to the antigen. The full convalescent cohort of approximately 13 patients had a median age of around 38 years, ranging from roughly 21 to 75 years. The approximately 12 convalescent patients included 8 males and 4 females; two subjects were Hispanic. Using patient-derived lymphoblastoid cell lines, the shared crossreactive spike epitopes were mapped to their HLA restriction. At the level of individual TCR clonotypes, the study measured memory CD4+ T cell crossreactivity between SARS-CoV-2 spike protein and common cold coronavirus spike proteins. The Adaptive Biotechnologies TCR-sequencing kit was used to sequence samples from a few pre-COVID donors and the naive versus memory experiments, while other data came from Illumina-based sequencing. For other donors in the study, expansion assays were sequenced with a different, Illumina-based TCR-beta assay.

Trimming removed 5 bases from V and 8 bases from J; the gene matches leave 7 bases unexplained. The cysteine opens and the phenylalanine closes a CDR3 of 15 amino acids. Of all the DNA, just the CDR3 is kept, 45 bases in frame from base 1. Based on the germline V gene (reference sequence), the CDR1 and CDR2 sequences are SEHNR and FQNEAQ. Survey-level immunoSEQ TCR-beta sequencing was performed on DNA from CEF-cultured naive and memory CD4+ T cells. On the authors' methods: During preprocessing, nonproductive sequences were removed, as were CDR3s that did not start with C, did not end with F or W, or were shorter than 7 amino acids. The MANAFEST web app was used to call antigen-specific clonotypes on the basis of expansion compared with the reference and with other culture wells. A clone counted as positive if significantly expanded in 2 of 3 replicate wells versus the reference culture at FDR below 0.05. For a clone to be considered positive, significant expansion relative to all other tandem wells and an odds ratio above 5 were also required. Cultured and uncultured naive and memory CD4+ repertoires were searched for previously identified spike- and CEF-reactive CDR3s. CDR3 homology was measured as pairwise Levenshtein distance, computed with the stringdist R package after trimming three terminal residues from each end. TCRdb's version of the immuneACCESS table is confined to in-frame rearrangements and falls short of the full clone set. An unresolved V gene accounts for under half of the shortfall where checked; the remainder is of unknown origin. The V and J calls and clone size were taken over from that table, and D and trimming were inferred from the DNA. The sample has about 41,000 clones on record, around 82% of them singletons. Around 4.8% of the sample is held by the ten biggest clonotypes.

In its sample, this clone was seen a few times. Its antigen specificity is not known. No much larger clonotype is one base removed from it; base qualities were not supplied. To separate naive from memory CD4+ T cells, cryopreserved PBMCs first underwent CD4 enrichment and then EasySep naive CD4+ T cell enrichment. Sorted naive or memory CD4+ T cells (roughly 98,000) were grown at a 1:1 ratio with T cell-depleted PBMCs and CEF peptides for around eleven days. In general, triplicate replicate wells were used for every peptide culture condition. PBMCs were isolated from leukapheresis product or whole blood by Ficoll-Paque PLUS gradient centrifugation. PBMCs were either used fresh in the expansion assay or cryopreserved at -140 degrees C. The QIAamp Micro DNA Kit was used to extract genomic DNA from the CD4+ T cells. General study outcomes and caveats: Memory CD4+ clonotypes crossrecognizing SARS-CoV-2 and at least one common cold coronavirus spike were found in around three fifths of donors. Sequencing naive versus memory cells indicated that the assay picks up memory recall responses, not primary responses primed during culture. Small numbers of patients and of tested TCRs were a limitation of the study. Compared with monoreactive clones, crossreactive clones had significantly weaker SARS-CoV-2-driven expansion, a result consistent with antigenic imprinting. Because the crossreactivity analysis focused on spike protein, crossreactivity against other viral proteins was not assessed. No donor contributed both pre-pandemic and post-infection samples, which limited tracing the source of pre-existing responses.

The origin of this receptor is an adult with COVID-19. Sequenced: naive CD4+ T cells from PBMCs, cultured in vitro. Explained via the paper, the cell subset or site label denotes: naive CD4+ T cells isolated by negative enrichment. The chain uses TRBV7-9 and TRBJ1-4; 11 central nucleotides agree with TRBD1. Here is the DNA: TGTGCCAGCAGCCACCGAGGACAGGGGGCGGAAAAACTGTTTTTT. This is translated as CASSHRGQGAEKLFF.